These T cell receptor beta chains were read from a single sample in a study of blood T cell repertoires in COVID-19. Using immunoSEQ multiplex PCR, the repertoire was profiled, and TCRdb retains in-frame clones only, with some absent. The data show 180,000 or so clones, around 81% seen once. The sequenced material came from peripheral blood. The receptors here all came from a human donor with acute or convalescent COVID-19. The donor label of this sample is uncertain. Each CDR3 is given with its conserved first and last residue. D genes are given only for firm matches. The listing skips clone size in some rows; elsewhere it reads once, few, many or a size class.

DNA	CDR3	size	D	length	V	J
TGTGCCACCAGCGCCTCCGGGACTAGACCCAGCACCGGGGAGCTGTTTTTT	CATSASGTRPSTGELFF	NA	TRBD2	17	TRBV15	TRBJ2-2
TGTGCCAGCAGCGCGCCTGCCAGGGGGCGCGTTGACACTGAAGCTTTCTTT	CASSAPARGRVDTEAFF	NA	TRBD1	17	TRBV9	TRBJ1-1
TGTGCCAGCAGCTCCCGGGATTTGGTCAATGAGCAGTTCTTC	CASSSRDLVNEQFF	NA	NA	14	TRBV2	TRBJ2-1
TGTGCCAGCAGCGGACGGGACAGGGGGAGCGAGCAGTACTTC	CASSGRDRGSEQYF	once	TRBD1	14	TRBV3-1/TRBV3-2	TRBJ2-7
TGTGCCAGCAGCCAGGAGCGGGAGGTCACCTACGAGCAGTACTTC	CASSQEREVTYEQYF	NA	TRBD2	15	TRBV4-2	TRBJ2-7
TGTGCCATCGGGCGGGGGGCCTACGAGCAGTACTTC	CAIGRGAYEQYF	NA	TRBD2	12	TRBV10-3	TRBJ2-7
TGTGCCAGCAGCTTTTCCGGCGGGGTCCCTGGCTACACCTTC	CASSFSGGVPGYTF	NA	NA	14	TRBV9	TRBJ1-2
TGTGCCAGCTCACCTCAAGCGGGAGAGCCCCAAGAGACCCAGTACTTC	CASSPQAGEPQETQYF	once	TRBD2	16	TRBV18	TRBJ2-5
TGTGCCAGCAGCTTAGGGGCGGGGGGGCGAGAGACCCAGTACTTC	CASSLGAGGRETQYF	NA	TRBD2	15	TRBV11-1	TRBJ2-5
TGCGCCAGCAGCTTGGCCGGGGGCTCTGGGGCCAACGTCCTGACTTTC	CASSLAGGSGANVLTF	once	NA	16	TRBV5-1	TRBJ2-6
TGTGCCAGCAGCTTAGACAGTGGCACTGAAGCTTTCTTT	CASSLDSGTEAFF	NA	NA	13	TRBV7-2	TRBJ1-1
TGTGCCTTTGGCAGGGGGGACAATGAGCAGTTCTTC	CAFGRGDNEQFF	NA	NA	12	TRBV30	TRBJ2-1
TGTGCCAGCAGTTACGTTTCCAGGGAAGGAGGCTACACCTTC	CASSYVSREGGYTF	NA	NA	14	TRBV6-5	TRBJ1-2
TGTGCCTGGACTCCGAGCGGGAGGGGGGATACGCAGTATTTT	CAWTPSGRGDTQYF	NA	TRBD2	14	TRBV30	TRBJ2-3
TGTGCCAGCAGCGTGAGCCTTAATTCACCCCTCCACTTT	CASSVSLNSPLHF	few	NA	13	TRBV7-3	TRBJ1-6
TGTGCCAGCAGCTCCGGGACAGGGGTTAGAGGAGAGACCCAGTACTTC	CASSSGTGVRGETQYF	NA	TRBD1	16	TRBV11-3	TRBJ2-5
TGTGCCAGCAGCCAAGATAGGGGGCAGGGAAACTATGGCTACACCTTC	CASSQDRGQGNYGYTF	once	TRBD1	16	TRBV4-2	TRBJ1-2
TGTGCCAGCAGTGAAAGTAGTGCCTCAACGCAGTATTTT	CASSESSASTQYF	NA	NA	13	TRBV2	TRBJ2-3
TGTGCCAGCAGCTTACGGGCCTCCGGAGGCGAGCAGTACTTC	CASSLRASGGEQYF	NA	NA	14	TRBV7-2	TRBJ2-7
TGTGCCAGCAGCCCCTATACCAGGAGGGCTAGCGGGTGGGGAGATACGCAGTATTTT	CASSPYTRRASGWGDTQYF	NA	TRBD2	19	TRBV9	TRBJ2-3
TGTGCCAGTACCCAGACAGGTTACAACTATGGCTACACCTTC	CASTQTGYNYGYTF	once	NA	14	TRBV19	TRBJ1-2
TGCGCCAGCAGCCCACCAACAGGGTCCAATTCACCCCTCCACTTT	CASSPPTGSNSPLHF	NA	NA	15	TRBV5-1	TRBJ1-6
TGTGCTAGCAGCCCCGGGACAGCTAATGAAAAACTGTTTTTT	CASSPGTANEKLFF	NA	TRBD1	14	TRBV7-7	TRBJ1-4
TGTGCCAGCAGCCCATCCAGAGGGACAGCAAGCTATGGCTACACCTTC	CASSPSRGTASYGYTF	NA	TRBD1	16	TRBV28	TRBJ1-2
TGTGCCAGCGCGGTGAGGACAGGGAGCTACGAGCAGTACTTC	CASAVRTGSYEQYF	NA	TRBD1	14	TRBV6-5	TRBJ2-7
TGTGCCAGCAGTAGGGCCCAGGGGGGAGCGCCCCAGCATTTT	CASSRAQGGAPQHF	NA	TRBD1	14	TRBV6-2/TRBV6-3	TRBJ1-5
TGTGCCAGCGAACTAGCGGGAGGACTCTACGAGCAGTACTTC	CASELAGGLYEQYF	NA	TRBD2	14	TRBV6-5	TRBJ2-7
TGTGCCAGCAGCAAGGACAGTCGCCTTTCGTATTCACCCCTCCACTTT	CASSKDSRLSYSPLHF	NA	NA	16	TRBV5-8	TRBJ1-6
TGCAGCGTTGAAGATACGGGTAGCACAGATACGCAGTATTTT	CSVEDTGSTDTQYF	NA	NA	14	TRBV29-1	TRBJ2-3
TGTGCCAGCAGCTTGGCCCTCGCGGGGACTAGCACAGATACGCAGTATTTT	CASSLALAGTSTDTQYF	NA	NA	17	TRBV5-4	TRBJ2-3
TGTGCCTGGAACGTCGGGGTCCTCCTGGGCGAGCAGTACTTC	CAWNVGVLLGEQYF	NA	NA	14	TRBV30	TRBJ2-7
TGTGCCAGCATTAGACCCGGGACACCATACACTGAAGCTTTCTTT	CASIRPGTPYTEAFF	NA	NA	15	TRBV6-5	TRBJ1-1
TGTGCCAGCAGTGGGACAGGGACCATTTATGGCTACACCTTC	CASSGTGTIYGYTF	NA	TRBD1	14	TRBV25-1	TRBJ1-2
TGTGCCTGGAGTGTGGGAGGGGCGCTGACTGAAAAACTGTTTTTT	CAWSVGGALTEKLFF	NA	NA	15	TRBV30	TRBJ1-4
TGTGCCAGCAGCTCCATCAAGGACGTAGCGGGAGTAAACTCCTACGAGCAGTACTTC	CASSSIKDVAGVNSYEQYF	few	TRBD2	19	TRBV11-2	TRBJ2-7
TGTGCCAGCTCGAGGGAAATTGCTTCACCCCTCCACTTT	CASSREIASPLHF	NA	NA	13	TRBV11-3	TRBJ1-6
TGTGCCAGCAGCCTCGGGACAGGGAACACTGAAGCTTTCTTT	CASSLGTGNTEAFF	NA	TRBD1	14	TRBV7-3	TRBJ1-1
TGTGCCTGGAGCGCAGCGGGGACTGAAGCTTTCTTT	CAWSAAGTEAFF	NA	NA	12	TRBV30	TRBJ1-1
TGTGCCAGCTCACCACCGGGGAGCTACGAGCAGTACTTC	CASSPPGSYEQYF	NA	NA	13	TRBV18	TRBJ2-7
TGTGCCAGCAGTGAATCGAGGAATTCACCCCTCCACTTT	CASSESRNSPLHF	NA	NA	13	TRBV6-1	TRBJ1-6
TGTGCCAGCAGCCCCTTACAGGGGGAATACACTGAAGCTTTCTTT	CASSPLQGEYTEAFF	NA	TRBD1	15	TRBV7-9	TRBJ1-1
TGTGCCAGCAGCCCCCCGGGGGGATCTGAAAAACTGTTTTTT	CASSPPGGSEKLFF	NA	NA	14	TRBV7-9	TRBJ1-4